Here is one T cell receptor beta chain with its context. A sample-barcoded 5' primer and a J-beta primer mix were used in a second PCR of about 6 to 12 cycles. Each cDNA molecule was tagged by a template-switch adaptor that had 12 random nucleotides. TCRdb redid the calling of the 5' RACE reads with MiXCR, one entry per CDR3 protein. The sample lists a few hundred thousand distinct CDR3 sequences, approximately 30% seen once, with less than 20% in the top ten. Between the trimmed V and J ends, which lost 2 bases and 7 bases, there was a span of 15 bases. The CDR3 runs 15 residues. CDR1 and CDR2 from the germline V gene are SGHRS and YFSETQ. The sample comes from a study of blood T cells in healthy people across ages.

This sequence was found in a woman aged 70-85 years in good health. V is TRBV5-1 and J is TRBJ2-2; no clear D. Sequences were obtained from blood. The CDR3 DNA reads as TGCGCCAGCAGCTTAGTTGGCCAGACGAACGGGGAGCTGTTTTTT. As protein: CASSLVGQTNGELFF.